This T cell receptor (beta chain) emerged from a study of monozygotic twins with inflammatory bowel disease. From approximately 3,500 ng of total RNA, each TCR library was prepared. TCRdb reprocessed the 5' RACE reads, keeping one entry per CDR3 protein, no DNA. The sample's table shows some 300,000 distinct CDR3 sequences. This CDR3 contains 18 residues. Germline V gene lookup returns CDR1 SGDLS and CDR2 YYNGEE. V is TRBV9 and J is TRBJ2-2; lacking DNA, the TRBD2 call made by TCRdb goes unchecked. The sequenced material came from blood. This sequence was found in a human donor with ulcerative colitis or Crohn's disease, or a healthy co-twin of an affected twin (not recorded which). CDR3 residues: CASSGVSGSGLLTGELFF.